This T cell receptor beta chain was sequenced for a study of CD8+ T cells in alopecia areata. Study overall: Tofacitinib was given for 6 to 18 months, then stopped for 6 months.

Isolated RNA was reverse transcribed into cDNA used as the sequencing template. TCRdb keeps only in-frame clones here, not all; method: immunoSEQ multiplex PCR. The table lists 100,000 to 150,000 clones, around 49% of them singletons, with over 15% in the top ten. The CDR3 consists of 13 residues. Trimming removed 5 bases from V and 2 bases from J, with 9 bases in between. Germline loops: CDR1 MNHEY, CDR2 SVGAGI. As for this clone: The sample holds other DNA sequences that translate to the same CDR3.

The starting material was CD8+ T cells sorted from blood, obtained at week 0. The chain links TRBV6-5 to TRBJ1-2; D ambiguous. The receptor comes from a human donor with alopecia areata. CDR3 region: CASSPDGNYGYTF. The CDR3 region has the DNA TGTGCCAGCAGTCCGGACGGGAACTATGGCTACACCTTC.